The 8 T cell receptor beta chains presented below share a single source sample, sequenced in a study of shared clonotypes between healthy human individuals. Sequencing used immunoSEQ multiplex PCR; TCRdb keeps in-frame clones, though not all of them. The sample carries about 1.5 million clones, 98% recorded once. Sequencing was carried out using naive CD4+ T cells sorted from blood. Specified subset: CD45RA+ positively selected. These receptors all stem from a man younger than 40 in good health.

This clone is a singleton in its sample. A read error may account for a junction end that differs from germline. Other DNA sequences within the sample encode an identical CDR3. The chain is built from TRBV4-3 and TRBJ2-3; D not resolved. Germline V gene data show CDR1 as LGHNA and CDR2 as YSLEER. The length of the CDR3 is 14 residues. DNA for the CDR3: TGCGCCAGCAGCCAAGGACCGAGCACTGATACGCAGTATTTT. Translation: CASSQGPSTDTQYF.

The CDR3 loop reads CASSSRTVVGFNEQFF. The CDR3 DNA reads as TGCGCCAGCAGCTCTCGGACAGTTGTGGGGTTCAATGAGCAGTTCTTC. The J gene is TRBJ2-1, the V gene TRBV5-1; D perhaps matches TRBD1 (6 bases). The germline gives CDR1 SGHRS, CDR2 YFSETQ. The CDR3 has 16 residues. Trimming left V 3 bases short and J 6 bases short, with 19 bases between.

The gene calls are TRBV28 and TRBJ2-1; D gene unclear. The germline gives CDR1 MDHEN, CDR2 SYDVKM. Trimming took off 6 bases at V and 6 bases at J, with 6 bases between the two ends. The length of the CDR3 is 11 residues. In DNA, the CDR3 is TGTGCCAGCAGAGCCGGCAATGAGCAGTTCTTC. Translated, it gives CASRAGNEQFF.

This clone came up once. The V and J genes are TRBV7-2 and TRBJ2-7, with D perhaps TRBD1 (6 bases). The germline CDR1 and CDR2 sequences are SGHTA and FQGNSA. V lost 2 bases, J lost 6 bases, and 23 bases lay in between. This CDR3 has 17 residues. The chain's CDR3 is CASSLNTAGVGRGEQYF. The CDR3, as DNA: TGTGCCAGCAGCTTAAATACAGCAGGGGTCGGTCGGGGCGAGCAGTACTTC.

The V gene is TRBV10-2, the J gene TRBJ2-3, with TRBD2 as a possible D gene (5 bases). Trimming shortened V by 6 bases and J by 5 bases, and 15 bases separated the two germline ends. The germline V gene encodes CDR1 WSHSY and CDR2 SAAADI. This CDR3 is built from 14 residues. CDR3 nucleotide sequence: TGCGCCAGCAGGGAGGTGGGCAGAGGAGATACGCAGTATTTT. Protein: CASREVGRGDTQYF.

This clone has just one count. This rearrangement joins TRBV5-1 to TRBJ2-7; TRBD2 is a possible D gene (7 bases). CDR1 and CDR2 from the germline V gene are SGHRS and YFSETQ. This CDR3 has 14 amino acids. Trimming took off 0 bases at V and 6 bases at J, with 13 bases between the two ends. This chain's CDR3 is CASSLAAGQGEQYF. Here the CDR3 DNA reads TGCGCCAGCAGCTTGGCAGCGGGACAAGGCGAGCAGTACTTC.

V is TRBV18 and J is TRBJ1-1, with 7 nucleotides matching TRBD1. This CDR3 is built from 15 residues. J lost 2 bases, V lost 4 bases, and 7 bases had no gene match. CDR1 and CDR2 from the germline V gene are KGHSH and LQKENI. The CDR3 protein is CASSLQGQRNTEAFF. CDR3 bases: TGTGCCAGCTCACTTCAGGGACAGAGAAACACTGAAGCTTTCTTT.

The rearrangement uses TRBV6-5 and TRBJ2-1; D not resolved. The CDR3 contains 12 residues. Germline V gene sequence: CDR1 MNHEY, CDR2 SVGAGI. Trimming pared 5 bases from V and 6 bases from J, leaving 8 bases between. The chain's CDR3 is CASSPYSNEQFF. The CDR3 nucleotides read TGTGCCAGCAGTCCTTACTCCAATGAGCAGTTCTTC.